The 17 T cell receptor beta chains presented below share a single source sample, sequenced in a study of shared T cell receptors in the human thymus. Libraries were prepared by immunoSEQ multiplex PCR; TCRdb keeps only in-frame clonotypes and omits some of them. Of some 760,000 clones in the sample, approximately 85% were seen once. This same sample was also part of a study on human thymus T cells.

Source material: thymocytes. All receptors come from a girl younger than two with a congenital heart defect.

J is TRBJ1-1 and V is TRBV6-1; D remains unclear. The germline gives CDR1 MNHNS, CDR2 SASEGT. Trimming took off 8 bases at V and 5 bases at J, with 9 bases between the two ends. The length of the CDR3 is 11 residues. CDR3 region: CASRAGTEAFF. The CDR3 DNA sequence: TGTGCCAGCCGAGCGGGGACTGAAGCTTTCTTT.

The chain carries TRBV29-1 and TRBJ1-2; a possible D gene is TRBD1 (5 bases). The CDR3 sequence is 13 residues long. The germline V gene encodes CDR1 SQVTM and CDR2 ANQGSEA. V lost 3 bases, J lost 2 bases, and 10 bases lay in between. CDR3: CSVDRDANYGYTF. The CDR3 bases are TGCAGCGTTGACAGGGATGCCAACTATGGCTACACCTTC.

The J gene is TRBJ2-1, the V gene TRBV5-1; 12 bases align to TRBD2. The CDR3 loop spans 16 amino acids. The junction had 11 bases not matched to a gene; V was cut back by 9 bases and J by 4 bases. Germline CDR1 reads SGHRS; CDR2 reads YFSETQ. The CDR3 loop is CATSLAGLAGYNEQFF. The CDR3 DNA is TGCGCCACCTCACTTGCCGGACTAGCGGGGTACAATGAGCAGTTCTTC.

V gene TRBV29-1 combines with J gene TRBJ2-1; 10 bases are shared with TRBD2. The CDR3 has 14 amino acids. Germline V CDR1 and CDR2: SQVTM, ANQGSEA. Trimming cost V 6 bases and J 8 bases; bases outside gene matches: 10. The CDR3 DNA follows: TGCAGCGTAGGTAGCGGGGGGTTTGGGGATGAGCAGTTCTTC. This sequence encodes CSVGSGGFGDEQFF.

The chain uses TRBV6-5 and TRBJ1-2, with D maybe TRBD1 (6 bases). Trimming left V 8 bases short and J 4 bases short, with 17 bases between. This CDR3 region has 14 residues. Germline-derived CDR1 and CDR2 are MNHEY and SVGAGI. CDR3 in amino acids: CASGEDRPFYGYTF. The CDR3, as DNA: TGTGCCAGCGGGGAAGACAGGCCCTTCTATGGCTACACCTTC.

This clone was seen only once. This sequence joins TRBV5-6 and TRBJ1-1; 10 bases agree with TRBD1. Losses at the gene ends were 4 bases for V and 6 bases for J; bases not matched to a gene: 12. Germline CDR1 SGHDT, CDR2 YYEEEE. The CDR3 totals 16 residues. CDR3 region: CASSLGQGVPEPEAFF. The CDR3 region has the DNA TGTGCCAGCAGCCTCGGACAGGGGGTCCCCGAACCTGAAGCTTTCTTT.

This chain links TRBV5-1 with TRBJ2-2; D gene ambiguous. Trimming removed 3 bases at V and 5 bases at J, with 20 bases between. Germline V gives CDR1 SGHRS, CDR2 YFSETQ. The CDR3 consists of 17 residues. The CDR3 coding sequence is TGCGCCAGCAGCTCCTATTTCAATTCCCCGATGACCGGGGAGCTGTTTTTT. This translates into CASSSYFNSPMTGELFF.

This clone was observed a single time. The chain has TRBV5-8 and TRBJ2-6; 8 bases agree with TRBD1. Germline V gene sequence: CDR1 SGHTS, CDR2 YDEGEE. The CDR3 totals 19 residues. V lost 4 bases and J lost 0; bases outside the gene matches: 12. The DNA of the CDR3 is TGTGCCAGCAGCGAGACAGGGGTCCTATCGAGCTCTGGGGCCAACGTCCTGACTTTC. Encoded protein: CASSETGVLSSSGANVLTF.

V and J are TRBV10-1 and TRBJ2-7, with unresolved D. CDR1 WNHNN and CDR2 SYGVQD come from the germline V gene (reference sequence). The ends were cut back, 4 bases at V and 2 bases at J, with 9 bases in the middle. This CDR3 region has 13 residues. The CDR3 loop reads CASSGVKPYEQYF. The CDR3 region has the DNA TGCGCCAGCAGTGGAGTCAAACCCTACGAGCAGTACTTC.

The chain links TRBV5-6 to TRBJ2-1; D possibly corresponds to TRBD2 (6 bases). The CDR3 spans 13 residues. The V end lost 7 bases, the J end lost 13 bases, and 21 bases lay between the germline ends. Per the germline V gene, CDR1 is SGHDT and CDR2 is YYEEEE. The CDR3 nucleotides are TGTGCCAGCTTCTTACGGCCAGGAGGGCGTCAGTTCTTC. Translation: CASFLRPGGRQFF.

This clone was seen only a few times. This chain uses TRBV19 with TRBJ1-5, with D uncertain. CDR1 and CDR2 from the germline V gene are LNHDA and SQIVND (reference sequence). The V end lost 7 bases, the J end lost 6 bases, and 19 bases lay between the germline ends. This CDR3 comprises 15 residues. The CDR3 coding sequence is TGTGCCAGTAAGGACGGGTCGGAGGTCAGTCAGCCCCAGCATTTT. This sequence encodes CASKDGSEVSQPQHF.

This clone has more than one count but fewer than ten. This chain connects TRBV4-1 to TRBJ2-1; D perhaps matches TRBD2 (6 bases). With 4 bases removed from V and 7 bases from J, the gap between germline ends came to 23 bases. The CDR3 is 17 residues long. The V gene's germline CDR1 is MGHRA and CDR2 YSYEKL. CDR3 region: CASSPQDTSKGENEQFF. The CDR3 DNA follows: TGCGCCAGCAGCCCCCAAGATACTAGCAAAGGTGAGAATGAGCAGTTCTTC.

The rearrangement uses TRBV30 and TRBJ2-1, with D possibly TRBD1 on 5 matching bases. Trimming stripped 5 bases from V and 9 bases from J, with 14 bases between. Per germline, CDR1 GTSNPN and CDR2 SVGIG (reference sequence). This CDR3 has 12 residues. DNA of the CDR3: TGTGCCTGGGGTATGGGGCTACGTGAGCAGTTCTTC. Translated: CAWGMGLREQFF.

The CDR3 nucleotides are TGCGCCAGCAGCCCCCGGACAGGGAAAGAGGGTACGCAGTATTTT. This translates into CASSPRTGKEGTQYF. The J gene is TRBJ2-3, the V gene TRBV4-3; 8 bases agree with TRBD1. The germline V gene has CDR1 LGHNA and CDR2 YSLEER. The CDR3 sequence is 15 residues long. Trimming cost V 4 bases and J 8 bases; bases outside gene matches: 11.

This clone was counted between two and nine times. The chain joins TRBV9 to TRBJ2-2, with D maybe TRBD2 (6 bases). CDR3 length: 21 amino acids. V was cut by 0 bases and J by 5 bases, with 29 bases left in between. In germline, CDR1 is SGDLS, CDR2 YYNGEE. CDR3 region: CASSVGLDKGWVDGRTGELFF. CDR3 DNA sequence: TGTGCCAGCAGCGTAGGACTAGATAAGGGTTGGGTCGACGGCAGGACCGGGGAGCTGTTTTTT.

This chain links TRBV19 with TRBJ2-1; D possibly corresponds to TRBD1 (6 bases). The CDR3 is 14 residues long. Trimming took 1 base from V and 7 from J, leaving 11 bases between them. Germline V gene data show CDR1 as LNHDA and CDR2 as SQIVND (reference sequence). The CDR3 loop is CASSIVQGSNEQFF. In nucleotides, the CDR3 is TGTGCCAGTAGTATAGTTCAGGGGTCGAATGAGCAGTTCTTC.

The chain recombines TRBV27 with TRBJ1-1; perhaps TRBD1 as D (6 bases). Trimming stripped 2 bases from V and 0 bases from J, with 16 bases between. Germline values: CDR1 MNHEY, CDR2 SMNVEV (reference sequence). This CDR3 has 17 amino acids. The CDR3 reads CASSLKEGRGLNTEAFF. CDR3 DNA: TGTGCCAGCAGTTTAAAAGAGGGCAGGGGACTGAACACTGAAGCTTTCTTT.